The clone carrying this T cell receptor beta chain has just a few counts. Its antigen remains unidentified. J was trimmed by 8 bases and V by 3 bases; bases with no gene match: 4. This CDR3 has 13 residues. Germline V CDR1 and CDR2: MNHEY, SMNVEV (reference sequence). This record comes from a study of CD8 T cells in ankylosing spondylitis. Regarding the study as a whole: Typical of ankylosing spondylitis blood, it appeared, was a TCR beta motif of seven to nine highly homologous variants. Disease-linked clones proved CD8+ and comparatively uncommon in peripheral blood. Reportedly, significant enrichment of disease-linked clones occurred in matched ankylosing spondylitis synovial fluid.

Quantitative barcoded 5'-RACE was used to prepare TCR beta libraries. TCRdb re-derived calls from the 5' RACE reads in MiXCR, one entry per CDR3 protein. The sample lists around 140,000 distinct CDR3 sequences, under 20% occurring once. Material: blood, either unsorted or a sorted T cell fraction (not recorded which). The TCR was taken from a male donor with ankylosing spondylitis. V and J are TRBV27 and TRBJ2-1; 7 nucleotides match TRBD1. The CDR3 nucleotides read TGTGCCAGCAGTTTTCGACAGGGCCATGAGCAGTTCTTC. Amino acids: CASSFRQGHEQFF.